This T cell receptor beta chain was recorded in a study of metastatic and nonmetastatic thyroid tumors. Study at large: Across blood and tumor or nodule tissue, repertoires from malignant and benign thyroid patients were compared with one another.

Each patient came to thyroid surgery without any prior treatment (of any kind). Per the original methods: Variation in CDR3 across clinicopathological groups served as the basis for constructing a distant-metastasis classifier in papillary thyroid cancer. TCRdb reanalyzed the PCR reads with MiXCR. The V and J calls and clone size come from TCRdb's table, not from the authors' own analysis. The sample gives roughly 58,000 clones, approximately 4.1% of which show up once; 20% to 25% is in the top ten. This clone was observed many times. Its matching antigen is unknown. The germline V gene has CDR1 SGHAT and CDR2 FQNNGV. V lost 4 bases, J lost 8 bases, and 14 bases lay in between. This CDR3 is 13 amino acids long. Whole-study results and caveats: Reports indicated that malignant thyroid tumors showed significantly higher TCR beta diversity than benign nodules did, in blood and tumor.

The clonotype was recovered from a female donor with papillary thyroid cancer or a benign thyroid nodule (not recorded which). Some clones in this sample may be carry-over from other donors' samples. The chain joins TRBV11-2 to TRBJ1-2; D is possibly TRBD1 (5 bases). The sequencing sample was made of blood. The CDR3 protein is CASSSGTLGGYTF. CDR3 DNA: TGTGCCAGCAGCTCCGGGACTTTAGGAGGCTACACCTTC.